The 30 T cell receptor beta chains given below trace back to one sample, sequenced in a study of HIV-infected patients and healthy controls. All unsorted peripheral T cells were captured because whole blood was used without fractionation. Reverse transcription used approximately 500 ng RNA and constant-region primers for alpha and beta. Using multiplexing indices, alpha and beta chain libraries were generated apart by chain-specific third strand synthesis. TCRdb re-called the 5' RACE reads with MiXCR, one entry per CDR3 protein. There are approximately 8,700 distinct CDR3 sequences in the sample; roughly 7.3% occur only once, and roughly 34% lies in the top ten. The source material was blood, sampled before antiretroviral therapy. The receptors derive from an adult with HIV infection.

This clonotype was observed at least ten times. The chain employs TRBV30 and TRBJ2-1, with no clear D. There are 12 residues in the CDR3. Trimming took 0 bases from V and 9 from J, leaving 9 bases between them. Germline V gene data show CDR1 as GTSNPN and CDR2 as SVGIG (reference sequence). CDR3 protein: CAWSVSGVEQFF. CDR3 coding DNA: TGTGCCTGGAGTGTTAGTGGGGTTGAGCAGTTCTTC.

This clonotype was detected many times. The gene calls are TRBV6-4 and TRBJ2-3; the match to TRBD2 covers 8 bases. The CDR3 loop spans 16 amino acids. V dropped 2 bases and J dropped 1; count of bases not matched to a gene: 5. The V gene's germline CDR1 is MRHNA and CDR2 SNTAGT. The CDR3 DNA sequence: TGTGCCAGCAGTGACCAGAGCGGGGGCGGCACAGATACGCAGTATTTT. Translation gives CASSDQSGGGTDTQYF.

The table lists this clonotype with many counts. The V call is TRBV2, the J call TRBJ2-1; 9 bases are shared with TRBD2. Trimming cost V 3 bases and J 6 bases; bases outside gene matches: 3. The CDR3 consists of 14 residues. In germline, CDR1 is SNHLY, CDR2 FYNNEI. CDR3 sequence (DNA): TGTGCCAGCAGTGAGCGGCGGGGGGGCAATGAGCAGTTCTTC. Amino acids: CASSERRGGNEQFF.

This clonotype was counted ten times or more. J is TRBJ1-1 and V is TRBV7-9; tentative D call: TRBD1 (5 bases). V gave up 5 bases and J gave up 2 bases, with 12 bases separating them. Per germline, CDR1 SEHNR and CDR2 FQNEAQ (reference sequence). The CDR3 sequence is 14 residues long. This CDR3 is CASSPPGLNTEAFF. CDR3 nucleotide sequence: TGTGCCAGCAGCCCGCCAGGGCTTAACACTGAAGCTTTCTTT.

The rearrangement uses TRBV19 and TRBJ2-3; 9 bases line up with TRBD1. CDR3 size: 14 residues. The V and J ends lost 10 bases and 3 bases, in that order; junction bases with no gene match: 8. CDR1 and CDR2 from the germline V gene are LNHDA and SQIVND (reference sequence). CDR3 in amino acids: CATSGDRATDTQYF. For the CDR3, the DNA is TGTGCCACCTCAGGGGACAGGGCGACAGATACGCAGTATTTT.

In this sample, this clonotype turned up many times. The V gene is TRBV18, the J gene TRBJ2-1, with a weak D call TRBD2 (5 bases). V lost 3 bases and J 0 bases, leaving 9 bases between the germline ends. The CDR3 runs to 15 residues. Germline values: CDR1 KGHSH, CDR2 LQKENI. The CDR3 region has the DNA TGTGCCAGCTCACCCGGGGTAGGCTCCTACAATGAGCAGTTCTTC. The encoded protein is CASSPGVGSYNEQFF.

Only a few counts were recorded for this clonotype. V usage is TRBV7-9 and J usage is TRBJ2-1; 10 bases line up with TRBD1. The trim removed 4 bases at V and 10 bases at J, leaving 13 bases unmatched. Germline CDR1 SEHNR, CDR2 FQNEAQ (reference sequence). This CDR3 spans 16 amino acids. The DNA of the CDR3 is TGTGCCAGCAGCTCGGGGACAGGGGCGCGCCGTTTCGAGCAGTTCTTC. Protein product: CASSSGTGARRFEQFF.

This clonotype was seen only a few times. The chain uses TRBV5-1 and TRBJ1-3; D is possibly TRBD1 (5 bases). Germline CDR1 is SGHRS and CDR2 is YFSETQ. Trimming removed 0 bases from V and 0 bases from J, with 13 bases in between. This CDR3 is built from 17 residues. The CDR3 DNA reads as TGCGCCAGCAGCTTGGCCCTCGGGACGAACTCTGGAAACACCATATATTTT. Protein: CASSLALGTNSGNTIYF.

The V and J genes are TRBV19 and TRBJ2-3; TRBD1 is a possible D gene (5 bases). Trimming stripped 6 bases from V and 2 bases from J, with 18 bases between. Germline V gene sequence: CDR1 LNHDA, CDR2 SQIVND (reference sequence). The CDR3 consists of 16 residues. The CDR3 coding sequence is TGTGCCAGTAGCCACGATGAAGGGGCCGACACAGATACGCAGTATTTT. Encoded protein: CASSHDEGADTDTQYF.

The DNA for the CDR3 is TGTGCCAGCAGCCCCCGAGACTGGAACAATGAGCAGTTCTTC. Translated, it gives CASSPRDWNNEQFF. J is TRBJ2-1 and V is TRBV9; no reliable D call. Germline values: CDR1 SGDLS, CDR2 YYNGEE. This CDR3 has 14 amino acids. Trimming took 4 bases from V and 5 from J, leaving 13 bases between them.

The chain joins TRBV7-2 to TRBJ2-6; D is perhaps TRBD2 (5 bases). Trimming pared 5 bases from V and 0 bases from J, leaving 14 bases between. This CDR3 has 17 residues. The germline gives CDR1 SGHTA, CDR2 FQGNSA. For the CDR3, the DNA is TGTGCCAGCAGCGCCAAGGCTGGGAGCTCTGGGGCCAACGTCCTGACTTTC. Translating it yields CASSAKAGSSGANVLTF.

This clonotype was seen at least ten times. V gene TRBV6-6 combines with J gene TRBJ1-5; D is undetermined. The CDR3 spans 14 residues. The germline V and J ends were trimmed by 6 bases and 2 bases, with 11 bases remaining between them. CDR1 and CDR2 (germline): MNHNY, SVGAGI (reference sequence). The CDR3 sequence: CASSPGRGNQPQHF. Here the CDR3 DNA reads TGTGCCAGCAGCCCAGGACGGGGCAATCAGCCCCAGCATTTT.

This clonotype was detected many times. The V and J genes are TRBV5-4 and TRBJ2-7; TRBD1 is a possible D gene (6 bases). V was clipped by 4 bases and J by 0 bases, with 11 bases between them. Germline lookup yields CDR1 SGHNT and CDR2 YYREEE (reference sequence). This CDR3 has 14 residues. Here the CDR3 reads CASSPDRTSYEQYF. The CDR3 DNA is TGTGCCAGCAGCCCCGACAGGACCTCCTACGAGCAGTACTTC.

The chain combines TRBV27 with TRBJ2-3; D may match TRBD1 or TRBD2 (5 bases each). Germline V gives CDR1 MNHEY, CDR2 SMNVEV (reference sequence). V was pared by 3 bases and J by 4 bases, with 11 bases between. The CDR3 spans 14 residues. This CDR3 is CASSFGTKPDTQYF. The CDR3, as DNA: TGTGCCAGCAGTTTCGGGACGAAACCAGATACGCAGTATTTT.

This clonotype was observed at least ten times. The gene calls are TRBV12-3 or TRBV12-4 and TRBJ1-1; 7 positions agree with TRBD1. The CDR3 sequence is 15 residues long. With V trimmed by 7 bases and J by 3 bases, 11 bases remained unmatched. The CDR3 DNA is TGTGCCAGCAACCGCCGACAGGGTGCCGACACTGAAGCTTTCTTT. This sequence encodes CASNRRQGADTEAFF.

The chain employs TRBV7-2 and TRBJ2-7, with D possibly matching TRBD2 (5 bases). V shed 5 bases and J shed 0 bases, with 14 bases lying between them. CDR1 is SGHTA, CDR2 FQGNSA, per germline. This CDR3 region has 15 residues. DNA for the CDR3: TGTGCCAGCAGCCCAGCCCTAGCCCTCTCCTACGAGCAGTACTTC. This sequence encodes CASSPALALSYEQYF.

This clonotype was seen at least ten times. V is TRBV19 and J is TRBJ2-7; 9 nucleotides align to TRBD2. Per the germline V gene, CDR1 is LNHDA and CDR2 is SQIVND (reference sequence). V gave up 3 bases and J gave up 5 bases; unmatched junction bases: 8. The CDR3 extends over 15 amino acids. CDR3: CASSIDTAGGNEQYF. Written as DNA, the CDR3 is TGTGCCAGTAGTATTGATACAGCGGGGGGAAACGAGCAGTACTTC.

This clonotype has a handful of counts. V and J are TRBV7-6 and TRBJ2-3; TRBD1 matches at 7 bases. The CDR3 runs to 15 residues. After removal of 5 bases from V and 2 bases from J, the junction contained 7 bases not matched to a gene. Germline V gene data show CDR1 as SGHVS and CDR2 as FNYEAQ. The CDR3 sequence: CASSLQGLPTDTQYF. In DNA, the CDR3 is TGTGCCAGCAGCCTACAGGGGCTCCCCACAGATACGCAGTATTTT.

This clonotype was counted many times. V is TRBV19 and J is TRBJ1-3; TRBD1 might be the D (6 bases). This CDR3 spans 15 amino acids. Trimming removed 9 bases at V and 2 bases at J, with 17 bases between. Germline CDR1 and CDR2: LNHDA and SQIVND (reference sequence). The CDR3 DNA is TGTGCCAGCAGAAGATTACAGGGTCCTGGAAACACCATATATTTT. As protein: CASRRLQGPGNTIYF.

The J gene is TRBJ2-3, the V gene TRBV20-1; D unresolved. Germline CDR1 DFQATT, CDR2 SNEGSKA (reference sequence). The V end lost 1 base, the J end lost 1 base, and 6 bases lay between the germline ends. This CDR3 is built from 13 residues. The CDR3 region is CSARASGTDTQYF. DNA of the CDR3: TGCAGTGCTAGAGCGAGCGGCACAGATACGCAGTATTTT.

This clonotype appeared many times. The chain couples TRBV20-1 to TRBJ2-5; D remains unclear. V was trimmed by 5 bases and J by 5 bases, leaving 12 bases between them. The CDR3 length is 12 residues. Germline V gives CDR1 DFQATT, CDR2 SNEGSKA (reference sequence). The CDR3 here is CSAWTSGETQYF. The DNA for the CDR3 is TGCAGTGCTTGGACGTCCGGGGAGACCCAGTACTTC.

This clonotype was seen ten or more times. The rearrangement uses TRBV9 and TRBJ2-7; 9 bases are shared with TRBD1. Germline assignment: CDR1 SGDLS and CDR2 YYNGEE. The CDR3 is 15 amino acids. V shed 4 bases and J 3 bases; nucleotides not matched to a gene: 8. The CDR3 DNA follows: TGTGCCAGCAGCATGTCCGGGACAGGGAACTACGAGCAGTACTTC. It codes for CASSMSGTGNYEQYF.

CDR3 DNA: TGTGCCAGCAGTATCAGACAGGGCCGACAAGGCTACACCTTC. This codes for CASSIRQGRQGYTF. V and J are TRBV6-2 or TRBV6-3 and TRBJ1-2, with 7 bases identical to TRBD1. The CDR3 totals 14 residues. Unmatched junction bases numbered 11, after V lost 5 bases and J lost 8 bases. Germline V gene sequence: CDR1 MNHEY, CDR2 SVGEGT.

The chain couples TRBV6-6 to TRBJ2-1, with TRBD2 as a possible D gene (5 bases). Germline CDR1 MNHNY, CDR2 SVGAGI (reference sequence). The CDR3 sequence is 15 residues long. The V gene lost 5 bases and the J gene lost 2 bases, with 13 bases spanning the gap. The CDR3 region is CASSKLDPTYNEQFF. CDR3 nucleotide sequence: TGTGCCAGCAGTAAACTAGACCCCACCTACAATGAGCAGTTCTTC.

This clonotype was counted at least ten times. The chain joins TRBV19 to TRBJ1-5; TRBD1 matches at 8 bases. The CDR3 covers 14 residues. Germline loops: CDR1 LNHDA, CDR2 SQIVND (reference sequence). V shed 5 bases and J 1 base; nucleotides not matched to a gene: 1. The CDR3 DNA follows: TGTGCCAGTAGTTACAGGGGGAGCAATCAGCCCCAGCATTTT. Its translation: CASSYRGSNQPQHF.

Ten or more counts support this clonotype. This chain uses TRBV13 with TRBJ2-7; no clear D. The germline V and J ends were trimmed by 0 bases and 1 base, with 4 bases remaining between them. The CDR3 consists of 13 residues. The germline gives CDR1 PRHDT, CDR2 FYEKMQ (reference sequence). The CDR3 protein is CASSLGTSYEQYF. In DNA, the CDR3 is TGTGCCAGCAGCTTAGGGACATCCTACGAGCAGTACTTC.

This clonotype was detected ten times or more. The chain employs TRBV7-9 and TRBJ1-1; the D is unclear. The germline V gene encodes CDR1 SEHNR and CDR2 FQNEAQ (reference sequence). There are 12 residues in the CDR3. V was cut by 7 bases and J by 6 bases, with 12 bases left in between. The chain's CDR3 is CASNVKGAEAFF. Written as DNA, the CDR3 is TGTGCCAGCAACGTTAAGGGCGCTGAAGCTTTCTTT.

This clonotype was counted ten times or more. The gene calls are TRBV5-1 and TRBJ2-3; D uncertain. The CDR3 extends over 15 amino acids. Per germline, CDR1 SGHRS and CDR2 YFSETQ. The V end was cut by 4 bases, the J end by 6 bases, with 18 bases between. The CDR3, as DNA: TGCGCCAGCAGCCCGAACCCTAGTGCCTGGGATACGCAGTATTTT. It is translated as CASSPNPSAWDTQYF. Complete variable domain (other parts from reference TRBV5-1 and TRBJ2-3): KAGVTQTPRYLIKTRGQQVTLSCSPISGHRSVSWYQQTPGQGLQFLFEYFSETQRNKGNFPGRFSGRQFSNSRSEMNVSTLELGDSALYLCASSPNPSAWDTQYFGPGTRLTVL.

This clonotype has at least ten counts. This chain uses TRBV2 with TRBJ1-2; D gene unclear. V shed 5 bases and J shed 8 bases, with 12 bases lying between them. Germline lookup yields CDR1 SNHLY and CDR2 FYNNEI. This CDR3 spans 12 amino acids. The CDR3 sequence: CASSRPGIGYTF. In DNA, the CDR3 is TGTGCCAGCAGTAGACCGGGGATCGGCTACACCTTC. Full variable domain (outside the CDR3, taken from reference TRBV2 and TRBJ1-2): EPEVTQTPSHQVTQMGQEVILRCVPISNHLYFYWYRQILGQKVEFLVSFYNNEISEKSEIFDDQFSVERPDGSNFTLKIRSTKLEDSAMYFCASSRPGIGYTFGSGTRLTVV.

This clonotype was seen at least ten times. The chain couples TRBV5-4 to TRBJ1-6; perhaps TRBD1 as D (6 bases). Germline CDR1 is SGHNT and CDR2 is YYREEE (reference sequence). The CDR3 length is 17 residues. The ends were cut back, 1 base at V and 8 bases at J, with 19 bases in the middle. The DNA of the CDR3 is TGTGCCAGCAGCTTGTTTTATGGACAGAATCAAGATTCACCCCTCCACTTT. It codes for CASSLFYGQNQDSPLHF.